These 27 T cell receptor beta chains came from one sample sequenced in a study of blood T cell repertoires in COVID-19. The repertoire was sequenced with immunoSEQ multiplex PCR; TCRdb's copy has only in-frame clones and lacks some. This sample has 200,000 to 300,000 clones, with 88% found just once. The source material was PBMCs or T cells enriched from blood (not recorded which). These receptors originate from a woman aged 40 to 50 with acute COVID-19.

The chain employs TRBV15 and TRBJ2-6, with 9 bases lining up with TRBD1. CDR1 and CDR2 (germline): LNHNV, YYDKDF (reference sequence). This CDR3 spans 16 amino acids. With 3 bases clipped from V and 0 bases from J, the junction kept 0 bases outside the gene matches. CDR3 bases: TGTGCCACCAGCAGGGACAGGGGCTCTGGGGCCAACGTCCTGACTTTC. The encoded protein is CATSRDRGSGANVLTF.

The chain links TRBV7-9 to TRBJ2-7; 7 bases are a match to TRBD1. The V gene end was trimmed by 3 bases and the J gene end by 4 bases; junction bases not matched to a gene: 6. There are 14 residues in the CDR3. The germline gives CDR1 SEHNR, CDR2 FQNEAQ (reference sequence). DNA for the CDR3: TGTGCCAGCAGCTTTTTCCAGGGGGAGTACGAGCAGTACTTC. Its protein product is CASSFFQGEYEQYF.

The rearrangement uses TRBV2 and TRBJ2-5; 7 bases are shared with TRBD1. The trim removed 5 bases at V and 0 bases at J, leaving 3 bases unmatched. CDR1 and CDR2 (germline): SNHLY, FYNNEI. The CDR3 length is 14 residues. In DNA, the CDR3 is TGTGCCAGCAGTCCGGGACAGTACCAAGAGACCCAGTACTTC. It translates to CASSPGQYQETQYF. The full variable domain, with the rest looked up from reference TRBV2 and TRBJ2-5, is EPEVTQTPSHQVTQMGQEVILRCVPISNHLYFYWYRQILGQKVEFLVSFYNNEISEKSEIFDDQFSVERPDGSNFTLKIRSTKLEDSAMYFCASSPGQYQETQYFGPGTRLLVL.

The CDR3 DNA reads as TGTGCCTGGAGTAGAGACAGACTCTTGGGAGCTTTCTTT. Translated, it gives CAWSRDRLLGAFF. V is TRBV30 and J is TRBJ1-1, with a possible D match to TRBD1 (5 bases). Trimming left V 2 bases short and J 10 bases short, with 17 bases between. CDR3 length equals 13 residues. CDR1 and CDR2 from the germline V gene are GTSNPN and SVGIG (reference sequence).

This clone was seen only a few times. The chain joins TRBV6-2 or TRBV6-3 to TRBJ2-1, with 14 positions matching TRBD2. The germline V gene has CDR1 MNHEY and CDR2 SVGEGT. After removal of 5 bases from V and 8 bases from J, the junction contained 8 bases not matched to a gene. This CDR3 has 16 residues. In nucleotides, the CDR3 is TGTGCCAGCAGTCGCGGGACTAGCGGGAGTCGGCATGAGCAGTTCTTC. Its translation is CASSRGTSGSRHEQFF.

The chain is built from TRBV12-5 and TRBJ2-2; the match to TRBD2 covers 8 bases. Germline CDR1 LGHNT, CDR2 FRNRAP. The CDR3 spans 16 residues. V lost 3 bases to trimming and J lost 2 bases; unmatched junction nucleotides: 5. The CDR3 DNA sequence: TGTGCTAGTGGTTTTTTCGGGGGGGCTAACACCGGGGAGCTGTTTTTT. It specifies CASGFFGGANTGELFF.

This rearrangement joins TRBV7-2 to TRBJ2-3, with 10 bases lining up with TRBD2. The CDR3 spans 16 residues. J was trimmed by 3 bases and V by 3 bases; bases with no gene match: 6. Germline CDR1 and CDR2: SGHTA and FQGNSA. CDR3 protein: CASSFLSGGLTDTQYF. The CDR3 nucleotides are TGTGCCAGCAGCTTCCTTAGCGGGGGGCTTACAGATACGCAGTATTTT.

The rearrangement joins TRBV5-6 to TRBJ1-2; D possibly corresponds to TRBD1 (6 bases). CDR3 length: 15 residues. Germline CDR1 and CDR2: SGHDT and YYEEEE. Between the trimmed V and J ends, which lost 4 bases and 5 bases, there was a span of 18 bases. The CDR3 protein is CASSVRGQYGYGYTF. CDR3 DNA: TGTGCCAGCAGCGTTCGGGGACAATACGGGTATGGCTACACCTTC.

The chain recombines TRBV25-1 with TRBJ1-1; 7 bases fit TRBD1. This CDR3 is 15 amino acids long. Per germline, CDR1 MGHDK and CDR2 SYGVNS. With 6 bases clipped from V and 3 bases from J, the junction kept 10 bases outside the gene matches. The CDR3 region has the DNA TGTGCCAGCAGAGGGACAGTCCTTGAGGACACTGAAGCTTTCTTT. Its translation: CASRGTVLEDTEAFF.

The genes are TRBV11-3 and TRBJ2-1; 11 nucleotides line up with TRBD1. Germline V gives CDR1 SGHNT, CDR2 YENEEA. The trim removed 7 bases at V and 4 bases at J, leaving 3 bases unmatched. The CDR3 covers 14 residues. Here the CDR3 DNA reads TGTGCCAGCATCGGGACAGGGGGTTACAATGAGCAGTTCTTC. Amino acids: CASIGTGGYNEQFF.

This sequence joins TRBV11-2 and TRBJ1-6; possibly TRBD1 for D (5 bases). V was pared by 5 bases and J by 2 bases, with 19 bases between. The CDR3 loop spans 18 amino acids. From germline, CDR1 is SGHAT and CDR2 FQNNGV. The CDR3 nucleotides are TGTGCCAGCAGCCGGACGGCGGGGGAGGGCGCCTATAATTCACCCCTCCACTTT. This gives the protein CASSRTAGEGAYNSPLHF.

This clone has only one observation. This chain links TRBV29-1 with TRBJ1-2, with D possibly being TRBD1 (5 bases). This CDR3 contains 13 residues. V was cut by 6 bases and J by 1 base, with 12 bases left in between. Germline V gene sequence: CDR1 SQVTM, CDR2 ANQGSEA. CDR3 in DNA: TGCAGCGTGACAGACAACCTTAACTATGGCTACACCTTC. It is translated as CSVTDNLNYGYTF.

The chain combines TRBV11-2 with TRBJ1-1, with a tentative D call TRBD1 (6 bases). V was trimmed by 3 bases and J by 3 bases, leaving 11 bases between them. Germline assignment: CDR1 SGHAT and CDR2 FQNNGV. There are 14 residues in the CDR3. CDR3 residues: CASSLTGADTEAFF. The CDR3 DNA is TGTGCCAGCAGCTTGACAGGAGCGGACACTGAAGCTTTCTTT. Supplemented by reference TRBV11-2 and TRBJ1-1, the full variable domain reads EAGVAQSPRYKIIEKRQSVAFWCNPISGHATLYWYQQILGQGPKLLIQFQNNGVVDDSQLPKDRFSAERLKGVDSTLKIQPAKLEDSAVYLCASSLTGADTEAFFGQGTRLTVV.

This clone was detected only once. The J gene is TRBJ2-5, the V gene TRBV5-6; the D gene is possibly TRBD2 (6 bases). The CDR3 covers 14 residues. CDR1 and CDR2 (germline): SGHDT, YYEEEE. The germline V and J ends were trimmed by 4 bases and 5 bases, with 15 bases remaining between them. The CDR3 DNA follows: TGTGCCAGCAGCCCTGGGTGGGGGGTTGAGACCCAGTACTTC. Translated, it gives CASSPGWGVETQYF.

In this sample, this clone turned up once. CDR3 protein: CASSSSLVSEQFF. The CDR3 DNA is TGTGCCAGCAGCTCGTCACTAGTTTCTGAGCAGTTCTTC. This sequence joins TRBV11-2 and TRBJ2-1; weak D call: TRBD2 (5 bases). V was pared by 4 bases and J by 9 bases, with 13 bases between. The CDR3 extends over 13 amino acids. CDR1 SGHAT and CDR2 FQNNGV come from the germline V gene.

The chain uses TRBV27 and TRBJ2-3; 12 bases match TRBD1. CDR1 and CDR2 from the germline V gene are MNHEY and SMNVEV (reference sequence). Unmatched junction bases numbered 7, after V lost 2 bases and J lost 4 bases. This CDR3 contains 17 residues. The chain's CDR3 is CASSLGTGGNESDTQYF. CDR3 coding DNA: TGTGCCAGCAGTTTAGGGACAGGGGGCAACGAGTCAGATACGCAGTATTTT.

The chain combines TRBV10-1 with TRBJ2-5; a possible D gene is TRBD2 (6 bases). Germline V gene data show CDR1 as WNHNN and CDR2 as SYGVQD (reference sequence). V was trimmed by 0 bases and J by 4 bases, leaving 12 bases between them. The CDR3 spans 15 residues. The CDR3, as DNA: TGCGCCAGCAGTGAGTCGGGTAGGGGACTAGAGACCCAGTACTTC. It specifies CASSESGRGLETQYF.

The chain links TRBV7-2 to TRBJ2-7, with 10 bases fitting TRBD1. The CDR3 runs 20 residues. V lost 0 bases to trimming and J lost 2 bases; unmatched junction nucleotides: 16. The germline V gene has CDR1 SGHTA and CDR2 FQGNSA. DNA of the CDR3: TGTGCCAGCAGCTTAGCGCTCCTCTCGACAGGGGGCAGGAGGACCTACGAGCAGTACTTC. Protein sequence: CASSLALLSTGGRRTYEQYF.

This clone was recorded a few times. The gene calls are TRBV4-1 and TRBJ1-4; TRBD1 matches 9 bases. With 4 bases clipped from V and 2 bases from J, the junction kept 8 bases outside the gene matches. CDR1 is MGHRA, CDR2 YSYEKL, per germline. The CDR3 covers 17 residues. CDR3 sequence: CASSPAGTGLTNEKLFF. The CDR3 region has the DNA TGCGCCAGCAGCCCGGCGGGGACAGGGTTGACTAATGAAAAACTGTTTTTT.

V and J are TRBV29-1 and TRBJ1-2; TRBD1 matches 7 bases. The ends lost 4 bases at V and 8 bases at J; junction bases unmatched: 10. CDR3 length equals 13 residues. Germline CDR1 and CDR2: SQVTM and ANQGSEA. CDR3 sequence: CSVATGQVDGYTF. CDR3 DNA sequence: TGCAGCGTTGCGACAGGGCAAGTGGACGGCTACACCTTC.

Only one count was recorded for this clone. This chain joins TRBV5-1 and TRBJ1-1; D may be TRBD1 (5 bases). The CDR3 spans 12 residues. The germline gives CDR1 SGHRS, CDR2 YFSETQ. Trimming pared 5 bases from V and 6 bases from J, leaving 11 bases between. This CDR3 is CASSQGYAEAFF. The CDR3 nucleotides read TGCGCCAGCAGTCAGGGTTATGCTGAAGCTTTCTTT.

The chain joins TRBV5-4 to TRBJ1-2, with a tentative D call TRBD1 (6 bases). CDR3 length: 15 residues. The V end was cut by 2 bases, the J end by 8 bases, with 19 bases between. Germline V CDR1 and CDR2: SGHNT, YYREEE (reference sequence). The CDR3 nucleotides read TGTGCCAGCAGCTTCTACCGGGACACAAGCCGAGGCTACACCTTC. Its protein product is CASSFYRDTSRGYTF. Full variable domain (remainder filled in from reference TRBV5-4 and TRBJ1-2): ETGVTQSPTHLIKTRGQQVTLRCSSQSGHNTVSWYQQALGQGPQFIFQYYREEENGRGNFPPRFSGLQFPNYSSELNVNALELDDSALYLCASSFYRDTSRGYTFGSGTRLTVV.

The chain couples TRBV19 to TRBJ2-3, with D hard to call. Germline V gives CDR1 LNHDA, CDR2 SQIVND (reference sequence). CDR3 length equals 15 residues. The V end lost 4 bases, the J end lost 0 bases, and 11 bases lay between the germline ends. CDR3 in DNA: TGTGCCAGTAGTAACATCCAGGCTAGCACAGATACGCAGTATTTT. Translating gives CASSNIQASTDTQYF.

This chain uses TRBV6-5 with TRBJ2-3, with 8 nucleotides matching TRBD2. J was trimmed by 1 base and V by 7 bases; bases with no gene match: 7. Germline CDR1 MNHEY, CDR2 SVGAGI. This CDR3 spans 15 amino acids. CDR3 nucleotide sequence: TGTGCCAGCAACCCCGGGGGGGCGGGCACAGATACGCAGTATTTT. Its protein product is CASNPGGAGTDTQYF.

The chain joins TRBV3-1 (or the pseudogene TRBV3-2) to TRBJ1-4; D is unclear. V dropped 1 base and J dropped 1 base, with 7 bases sitting between them. The CDR3 has 15 residues. Germline CDR1 reads LGHDT; CDR2 reads YNNKEL (reference sequence). The CDR3 coding sequence is TGTGCCAGCAGCCAAGGCGTGATAACTAATGAAAAACTGTTTTTT. Protein product: CASSQGVITNEKLFF.

The gene calls are TRBV7-8 and TRBJ2-1; 8 bases align to TRBD2. With 4 bases clipped from V and 3 bases from J, the junction kept 14 bases outside the gene matches. This CDR3 comprises 18 residues. The V gene's germline CDR1 is SGHVS and CDR2 FQNEAQ. The CDR3 DNA sequence: TGTGCCAGCAGCTACCCCGCCCGGGGGGGGATAGGCTACAATGAGCAGTTCTTC. This encodes CASSYPARGGIGYNEQFF.

This sequence joins TRBV4-1 and TRBJ2-1; 11 bases are a match to TRBD2. J was trimmed by 9 bases and V by 2 bases; bases with no gene match: 9. This CDR3 comprises 16 residues. Germline CDR1 is MGHRA and CDR2 is YSYEKL. This chain's CDR3 is CASSQPLAGVTGEQFF. The CDR3, as DNA: TGCGCCAGCAGCCAACCACTAGCGGGAGTTACCGGTGAGCAGTTCTTC.